This is a list of T cell receptor beta chains from one sample in a study of OX40 agonist ivuxolimab in advanced cancers. The assay was immunoSEQ multiplex PCR, and TCRdb's table has in-frame clones only and misses some. The sample holds about 73,000 clones, roughly 90% seen once. This specimen was CD4+ or CD8+ T cells sorted from blood, taken in a trial of the OX40 agonist ivuxolimab. The source of these receptors is an adult with an advanced solid tumor such as melanoma, head and neck, liver or kidney cancer. The CDR3 runs from the conserved cysteine through the conserved F or W. Fields, in order: J gene, D gene, V gene, CDR3 DNA, CDR3 protein. The D gene is left open where the match is weak.

TRBJ2-1 | TRBD2 | TRBV12-5 | TGTGCTAGTGGAATATTAGCGGGGGGAATCTACAATGAGCAGTTCTTC | CASGILAGGIYNEQFF
TRBJ2-7 | - | TRBV30 | TGTGCCTGGAGCGCGGGACACCTCTACGAGCAGTACTTC | CAWSAGHLYEQYF
TRBJ2-2 | TRBD2 | TRBV4-2 | TGTGCCAGCAGCCAAGAGTGGAGCGGGGGGAACACCGGGGAGCTGTTTTTT | CASSQEWSGGNTGELFF
TRBJ2-2 | - | TRBV4-2 | TGTGCCAGCAGCCAAGATAACGGGGCAACCGGGGAGCTGTTTTTT | CASSQDNGATGELFF
TRBJ1-1 | - | TRBV6-5 | TGTGCCAGCAGTTACTCGGAGGGGGACACTGAAGCTTTCTTT | CASSYSEGDTEAFF
TRBJ2-5 | - | TRBV5-6 | TGTGCCAGCGAAACTCAGGTCGGGGATCAAGAGACCCAGTACTTC | CASETQVGDQETQYF
TRBJ2-1 | TRBD1 | TRBV19 | TGTGCCAGCTGGGGGACAGGGGATTTAGGTGAGCAGTTCTTC | CASWGTGDLGEQFF
TRBJ2-7 | - | TRBV2 | TGTGCCAGCAGTGTGGGTAGCCAAGTCTACGAGCAGTACTTC | CASSVGSQVYEQYF
TRBJ1-4 | - | TRBV2 | TGTGCCAGCTCGACGGGGTTGGATGAAAAACTGTTTTTT | CASSTGLDEKLFF
TRBJ1-1 | - | TRBV27 | TGTGCCAGCAGTTTACTTCAGGGAATGAACACTGAAGCTTTCTTT | CASSLLQGMNTEAFF
TRBJ2-6 | - | TRBV27 | TGTGCCAGCAGTTCCGGGACAACTGGGGCCAACGTCCTGACTTTC | CASSSGTTGANVLTF
TRBJ2-5 | - | TRBV13 | TGTGCCAGCAGCTCTCGGACCCAAGAGACCCAGTACTTC | CASSSRTQETQYF
TRBJ2-2 | - | TRBV7-6 | TGTGCCAGCAGCCCTATCGGGGAGCTGTTTTTT | CASSPIGELFF
TRBJ2-5 | TRBD1 | TRBV5-6 | TGTGCCAGCAGCTTACGGGACAGGGGACCCGGGGAAGAGACCCAGTACTTC | CASSLRDRGPGEETQYF
TRBJ2-7 | - | TRBV19 | TGTGCCAGTAGTACGGACTGGACCTACGAGCAGTACTTC | CASSTDWTYEQYF
TRBJ2-3 | - | TRBV5-5 | TGTGCCAGCAGCCCCTCCGGGAGCGGACCTGGCACAGATACGCAGTATTTT | CASSPSGSGPGTDTQYF
TRBJ2-1 | - | TRBV4-1 | TGCGCCAGCAGCCACCGACACGTTGGCTCCTACAATGAGCAGTTCTTC | CASSHRHVGSYNEQFF
TRBJ2-1 | - | TRBV19 | TGTGCCAGTAGCCCAGCGCCTACCTACAATGAGCAGTTCTTC | CASSPAPTYNEQFF
TRBJ1-3 | - | TRBV6-4 | TGTGCCAGCAATGGTTTCCCCGGAAACACCATATATTTT | CASNGFPGNTIYF
TRBJ1-1 | - | TRBV13 | TGTGCCAGCAGCCCCACCGTCATGACAGGTTCAGAAGCTTTCTTT | CASSPTVMTGSEAFF
TRBJ2-1 | TRBD2 | TRBV7-3 | TGTGCCAGCAGCTTACTCGCGGGGGGGAAAGATGAGCAGTTCTTC | CASSLLAGGKDEQFF
TRBJ2-1 | - | TRBV10-3 | TGTGCCATCAGCCCTGACTTGACTGGGGAGCAGTTCTTC | CAISPDLTGEQFF
TRBJ2-7 | - | TRBV27 | TGTGCCAGCAGTCCGTCGGTTGGAGCGGTCTTATACGAGCAGTACTTC | CASSPSVGAVLYEQYF
TRBJ2-2 | TRBD1 | TRBV6-5 | TGTGCCAGCAGAAGCAGGGGGTTTAACACCGGGGAGCTGTTTTTT | CASRSRGFNTGELFF
TRBJ2-7 | - | TRBV7-9 | TGTGCCAGCAGCTTAGGCCGGGACGAGCAGTACTTC | CASSLGRDEQYF
TRBJ2-7 | - | TRBV9 | TGTGCCAGCAACCCAGCCCCGGGGTATAACGAGCAGTACTTC | CASNPAPGYNEQYF
TRBJ2-2 | - | TRBV12-5 | TGTGCTAGTGGTTTGGTAATCCCCGGGGAGCTGTTTTTT | CASGLVIPGELFF
TRBJ2-5 | - | TRBV7-9 | TGTGCCAGCAGCTTAGCGGCGGAATCCCAGTACTTC | CASSLAAESQYF